This T cell receptor beta chain was documented in a study of shared clonotypes between healthy human individuals. Sequencing was performed with immunoSEQ multiplex PCR; in TCRdb, only in-frame clones are kept and a portion is missing. Among 2,500,000 or so clones listed, 92% were seen once. The CDR3 is 15 residues long. Germline loops: CDR1 SGDLS, CDR2 YYNGEE. Trimming took 0 bases from V and 0 from J, leaving 10 bases between them. With regard to this clone: The sample holds other DNA sequences that translate to the same CDR3.

The receptor comes from a man in his late teens or twenties in good health. Some clones in this sample may be carry-over from other donors' samples. The specimen was naive CD4+ T cells from PBMCs. Subset specified: CD45RA+ positively selected. The chain recombines TRBV9 with TRBJ2-7, with D tentatively TRBD1 (6 bases). The CDR3 coding sequence is TGTGCCAGCAGCGTAGGGACAGCTAGCTCCTACGAGCAGTACTTC. As protein: CASSVGTASSYEQYF.